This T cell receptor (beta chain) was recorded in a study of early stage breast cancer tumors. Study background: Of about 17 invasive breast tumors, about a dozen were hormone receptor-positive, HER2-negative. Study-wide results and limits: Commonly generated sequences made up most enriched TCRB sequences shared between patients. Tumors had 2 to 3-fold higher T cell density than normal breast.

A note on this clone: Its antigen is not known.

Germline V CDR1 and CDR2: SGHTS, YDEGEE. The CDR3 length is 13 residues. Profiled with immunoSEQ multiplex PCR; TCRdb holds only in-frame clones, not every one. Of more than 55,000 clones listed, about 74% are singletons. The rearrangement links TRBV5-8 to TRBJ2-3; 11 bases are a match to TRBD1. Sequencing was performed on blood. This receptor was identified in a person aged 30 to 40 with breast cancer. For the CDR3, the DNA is TGTGCGACCGGACAGGGGGCGACAGATACGCAGTATTTT. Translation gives CATGQGATDTQYF.